What follows describes a single T cell receptor (beta chain). The target of this receptor is not known. The input lacks base qualities; no much larger clone sits a single base away. For repertoire sequencing, the TCR beta CDR3 regions were amplified from RNA transcripts. A first-round RT-PCR used HTBI primers with the Qiagen OneStep RT-PCR kit, followed by a second-round multiplex PCR, size selection and purification. Libraries were sequenced on an Illumina HiSeq2000 using paired-end 100 bp reads. The paper's data handling went like this. SOAPnuke was used to process the reads, removing any read that contained adapters or uncalled bases, had a mean Phred below 15, or lacked an exact match to the constant primer or identifier. COPE v1.2.5 was used to merge high-quality paired reads. Each unique nucleotide sequence was defined as a clonotype, and clonotypes were aligned to IMGT TRB V, D and J references with MiTCR v1.1. Analysis was restricted to V-J combinations with a frequency above 0.0001, which covered 98% to 99.2% of repertoires. A TCR clonal expansion and chaos score per V-J combination was defined as the ratio of F50 clonal expansion to chaos observed in the TCRdist matrix. Welch's t-statistics and random forest were used to reduce features to about 14 V-J combinations, which were fed into a naive Bayes classifier. Thyroid-blood repertoire similarity was quantified with the Morisita-Horn index. TCRdb reran the public reads through fastp at Q25 and MiXCR, keeping productive beta chains. CDR3 protein duplicates are merged, each entry listing the most common genes and DNA. The authors' filters were not applied to this entry. This sample gives around 1.1 million distinct CDR3 sequences in total; roughly 35% of them show up just once. Jointly, the top ten make up around 10% of the sample.

Hyperthyroidism patients were newly diagnosed, were aged 18 to 65 years, and had a disease duration under 2 months. Patients with other autoimmune diseases, uncontrolled infections, pregnancy or lactation were excluded. Diagnosis relied on clinical symptoms, serum thyroxine, TRAb, thyroid ultrasound and orbital computed tomography. Total RNA was extracted using Trizol reagent, and RNA quality was checked on an Agilent 2100 Bioanalyzer. The source of the sample is a study of Graves' ophthalmopathy and Graves' hyperthyroidism (dated by TCRdb to the late 2010s). Looking at the study overall: Stable hyperthyroidism was defined as no progression to ophthalmopathy within 18 months of follow-up. TCR beta repertoire signatures were used to distinguish Graves' ophthalmopathy from Graves' hyperthyroidism and to predict progression to ophthalmopathy. In total, around 140 blood samples were TCR-sequenced: 40 to 45 ophthalmopathy, approximately 80 hyperthyroidism and about 17 hyperthyroidism-to-ophthalmopathy patients. A discovery set of 100 patients (around 44 ophthalmopathy, some 58 stable hyperthyroidism) was enrolled to explore V-J signatures distinguishing ophthalmopathy from hyperthyroidism. An independent validation cohort was composed of some 19 hyperthyroidism patients and about 16 patients who later progressed from hyperthyroidism to ophthalmopathy. In about six hyperthyroidism patients, T-cell repertoires of thyroid tissue and blood were compared. Once sampling was done, hyperthyroidism patients were given methimazole at a starting dose of 30 mg daily, while ophthalmopathy patients were given high-dose intravenous methylprednisolone.

The research as a whole found: No statistical method was used to predetermine the sample size, and group allocation was not hidden from the investigators. In validation, the model predicted ophthalmopathy progression with about 70% sensitivity and approximately 75% specificity; roughly eleven predicted patients were CT-confirmed with GO in a median of approximately six months. The 13-signature model separated ophthalmopathy from stable hyperthyroidism with approximately 90% sensitivity and 81.08% specificity in cross-validation, and 80%/75% in the test set. Most expanded thyroid clonotypes with a frequency above 0.001 also appeared in blood, which suggests that blood repertoires may reflect the immune response in the thyroid.

The receptor was isolated from an adult man with Graves' hyperthyroidism. The source material was peripheral blood or thyroid tissue (not recorded which).

The nucleotide sequence is given as TGCAGCGTTGAGAAGCCGGGGGCCTACGAGCATTTT. Translated, this is CSVEKPGAYEHF. The sequence links TRBV29-1 to TRBJ1-5; TRBD1 might be the D gene, on 6 matching bases. A distance of 17 bases separates the germline ends of V and J, which lose 3 bases and 14 bases respectively. CDR1 and CDR2 are read off the germline V gene as SQVTM and ANQGSEA. From the cysteine through the phenylalanine, the CDR3 covers 12 amino acids. Only the CDR3 DNA is retained, 36 bases long and in frame from the first base.